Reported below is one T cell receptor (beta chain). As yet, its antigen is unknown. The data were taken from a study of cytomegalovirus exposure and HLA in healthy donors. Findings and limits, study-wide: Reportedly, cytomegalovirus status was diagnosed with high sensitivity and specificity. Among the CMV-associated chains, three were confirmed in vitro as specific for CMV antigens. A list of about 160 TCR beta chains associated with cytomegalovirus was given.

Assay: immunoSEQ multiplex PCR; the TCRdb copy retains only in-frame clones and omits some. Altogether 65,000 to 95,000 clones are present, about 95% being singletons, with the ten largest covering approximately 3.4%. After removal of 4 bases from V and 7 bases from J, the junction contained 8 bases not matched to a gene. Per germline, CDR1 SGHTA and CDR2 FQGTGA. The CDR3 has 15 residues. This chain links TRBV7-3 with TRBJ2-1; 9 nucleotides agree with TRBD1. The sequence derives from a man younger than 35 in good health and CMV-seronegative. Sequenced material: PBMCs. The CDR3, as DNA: TGTGCCAGCAGCTCTCCGGGACAGGGAAGGAATGAGCAGTTCTTC. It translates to CASSSPGQGRNEQFF.